One and the same sample provided the 9 T cell receptor beta chains below, sequenced in a study of shared clonotypes between healthy human individuals. Here immunoSEQ multiplex PCR was the method, and the copy in TCRdb shows in-frame clones only, minus some. Counted here are 2 million to 3 million clones, 90% to 95% occurring once; the ten biggest clones make up about 0.38%. Specimen: naive CD4+ T cells from PBMCs. Subset meaning: CD45RA+ positively selected. The receptors shown here come from a man aged 18 to 30 in good health. Some clones in this sample may be carry-over from other donors' samples.

The chain employs TRBV5-4 and TRBJ1-2, with 7 positions matching TRBD1. CDR1 and CDR2 (germline): SGHNT, YYREEE (reference sequence). The CDR3 covers 15 residues. With V trimmed by 2 bases and J by 3 bases, 7 bases remained unmatched. Written as DNA, the CDR3 is TGTGCCAGCAGCTTAGACAGGGCAGGAGACTATGGCTACACCTTC. Its translation: CASSLDRAGDYGYTF.

This rearrangement joins TRBV28 to TRBJ2-7; maybe TRBD1 (5 bases). Germline values: CDR1 MDHEN, CDR2 SYDVKM. CDR3 size: 14 residues. V was clipped by 10 bases and J by 0 bases, with 16 bases between them. CDR3 nucleotide sequence: TGTGCCACTGAAAAGACAGAAACCTCCTACGAGCAGTACTTC. It yields the protein CATEKTETSYEQYF.

The chain recombines TRBV28 with TRBJ1-1; D is undetermined. The CDR3 sequence is 10 residues long. Germline V gene lookup returns CDR1 MDHEN and CDR2 SYDVKM. V lost 10 bases and J lost 11, with 14 bases in between. As DNA, the CDR3 is TGTGCCACCACTGGTCGTTCCGCTTTCTTT. It yields the protein CATTGRSAFF.

This clone appeared a few times. The V call is TRBV9, the J call TRBJ1-1; TRBD1 matches 7 bases. This CDR3 contains 15 residues. V shed 4 bases and J 2 bases; nucleotides not matched to a gene: 8. Per the germline V gene, CDR1 is SGDLS and CDR2 is YYNGEE. The DNA of the CDR3 is TGTGCCAGCAGCTCCAGGGGGGGACTTAACACTGAAGCTTTCTTT. Translating it yields CASSSRGGLNTEAFF.

The chain employs TRBV14 and TRBJ2-7, with a weak D call TRBD1 (5 bases). V lost 0 bases to trimming and J lost 0 bases, with 12 bases between them. The CDR3 sequence is 16 residues long. Germline loops: CDR1 SGHDN, CDR2 FVKESK. The CDR3 sequence is CASSQDQGSYSYEQYF. The DNA for the CDR3 is TGTGCCAGCAGCCAAGATCAGGGATCCTACTCCTACGAGCAGTACTTC.

The chain employs TRBV6-1 and TRBJ1-2; TRBD1 is a possible D gene (5 bases). The germline CDR1 and CDR2 sequences are MNHNS and SASEGT. V was cut by 2 bases and J by 0 bases, with 13 bases left in between. The length of the CDR3 is 16 residues. CDR3 amino acids: CASSEWSRAPNYGYTF. DNA of the CDR3: TGTGCCAGCAGTGAATGGTCCAGGGCCCCTAACTATGGCTACACCTTC.

This rearrangement joins TRBV18 to TRBJ2-1; 9 positions match TRBD1. Per the germline V gene, CDR1 is KGHSH and CDR2 is LQKENI. This CDR3 is built from 18 residues. V lost 2 bases and J lost 1; bases outside the gene matches: 9. The CDR3 protein is CASSPRLTGGSSYNEQFF. The CDR3 DNA is TGTGCCAGCTCACCAAGGTTGACAGGGGGTTCTTCCTACAATGAGCAGTTCTTC.

J is TRBJ2-2 and V is TRBV7-3; no definite D call. The CDR3 has 14 residues. The germline CDR1 and CDR2 sequences are SGHTA and FQGTGA. With 2 bases removed from V and 0 bases from J, the gap between germline ends came to 4 bases. CDR3: CASSLSPNTGELFF. CDR3 DNA: TGTGCCAGCAGCTTATCCCCGAACACCGGGGAGCTGTTTTTT. The complete variable domain, with remaining parts taken from reference TRBV7-3 and TRBJ2-2, reads GAGVSQTPSNKVTEKGKYVELRCDPISGHTALYWYRQSLGQGPEFLIYFQGTGAADDSGLPNDRFFAVRPEGSVSTLKIQRTERGDSAVYLCASSLSPNTGELFFGEGSRLTVL.

The rearrangement joins TRBV7-2 to TRBJ2-6; D unclear. Germline V lookup: CDR1 SGHTA, CDR2 FQGNSA. Trimming cost V 1 base and J 2 bases, with 9 bases left between them. This CDR3 contains 16 residues. For the CDR3, the DNA is TGTGCCAGCAGCTTAGGCCCGGACCCTGGGGCCAACGTCCTGACTTTC. It encodes CASSLGPDPGANVLTF.